This record covers a single T cell receptor (beta chain). All of the donors resided in Nashville, Tennessee, and each was a Caucasian adult. The sample belongs to a study of shared clonotypes between healthy human individuals. Overall study: Per donor, three plates held CD4 naive cells, three held CD4 memory, two held CD8 naive and one held CD8 memory.

Sorted-subset replicate PCR reactions were performed with roughly 200 ng DNA, corresponding to roughly 30,000 T cell genomes. Only in-frame clones appear in the TCRdb table, and some are missing; sequencing was by immunoSEQ multiplex PCR. The sample lists 800,000 to 1,200,000 clones; approximately 80% were seen once. The CDR3 consists of 16 residues. V shed 0 bases, J shed 0 bases, and the junction held 5 bases outside the gene matches. Germline CDR1 is SGHRS and CDR2 is YFSETQ. V gene TRBV5-1 combines with J gene TRBJ1-1, with 7 bases lining up with TRBD1. The TCR was taken from a man younger than 35 in good health. Some clones in this sample may be carry-over from other donors' samples. The sequencing sample was made of memory CD4+ T cells from PBMCs. Subset meaning: CD45RA-negative fraction. CDR3 in DNA: TGCGCCAGCAGCTTGGGGCCAGGGGGATTGAACACTGAAGCTTTCTTT. Translation: CASSLGPGGLNTEAFF.